This T cell receptor (beta chain) came from a study of CD8+ T cells in alopecia areata. Extraction of RNA preceded its reverse transcription into cDNA, which served as the sequencing template. Data came from immunoSEQ multiplex PCR; TCRdb stores just in-frame clones and leaves some out. The table lists about 11,000 clones, 61% of them singletons. With V trimmed by 5 bases and J by 0 bases, 7 bases remained unmatched. From germline, CDR1 is SGHTA and CDR2 FQGNSA. This CDR3 region has 16 residues. Alopecia areata patients provided lesional scalp punch biopsies and peripheral blood, both collected for the study.

The chain has TRBV7-2 and TRBJ2-1; 7 nucleotides align to TRBD2. The origin of this receptor is a human donor with alopecia areata. The specimen sequenced was skin. The CDR3, as DNA: TGTGCCAGCAGCCTACTGGGGGGGGGCTCCTACAATGAGCAGTTCTTC. Its translation: CASSLLGGGSYNEQFF.